The 31 T cell receptor beta chains listed next were all sequenced from one sample in a study of Tregs in tolerant kidney transplant recipients. The table came from immunoSEQ multiplex PCR; TCRdb's copy has only in-frame clones and leaves some out. This table holds about 15,000 clones, roughly 78% found once. This specimen consisted of Tregs from blood, obtained before the transplant. Every receptor here comes from a human donor who received a combined kidney and bone marrow transplant.

This clone was found a few times. The rearrangement joins TRBV5-1 to TRBJ1-1; 9 bases are a match to TRBD1. With V trimmed by 4 bases and J by 7 bases, 5 bases remained unmatched. The CDR3 extends over 13 amino acids. Germline V CDR1 and CDR2: SGHRS, YFSETQ. The CDR3 nucleotides are TGCGCCAGCAGCGCCTCGACAGGGGGTGAAGCTTTCTTT. Protein product: CASSASTGGEAFF.

The J gene is TRBJ1-5, the V gene TRBV6-1; no definite D call. Trimming removed 10 bases from V and 4 bases from J, with 17 bases in between. CDR3 length: 14 amino acids. The V gene's germline CDR1 is MNHNS and CDR2 SASEGT. CDR3 sequence (DNA): TGTGCCACCACCACGGCGGGTATAAATCAGCCCCAGCATTTT. Amino acid sequence: CATTTAGINQPQHF.

The chain has TRBV6-5 and TRBJ1-3, with D possibly TRBD1 on 6 matching bases. V lost 0 bases, J lost 3 bases, and 12 bases lay in between. The germline gives CDR1 MNHEY, CDR2 SVGAGI. The CDR3 spans 16 residues. The CDR3 sequence is CASSYSRGAGGNTIYF. The CDR3, as DNA: TGTGCCAGCAGTTACTCGCGGGGGGCTGGTGGAAACACCATATATTTT.

The chain couples TRBV1 to TRBJ1-6; TRBD1 reflects the table's D call only, with no check against the DNA. TRBV1 is annotated as a pseudogene. The CDR3 sequence is 20 residues long. The CDR3 DNA follows: TGCACCAGCAGCCAAGATTTGGACAGTTGCACGAGCTCCTATAATTCACCCCTCCACTTT. This gives the protein CTSSQDLDSCTSSYNSPLHF.

This rearrangement joins TRBV19 to TRBJ1-4, with D maybe TRBD1 (5 bases). CDR1 and CDR2 (germline): LNHDA, SQIVND (reference sequence). This CDR3 contains 12 residues. V was clipped by 2 bases and J by 10 bases, with 8 bases between them. The CDR3, as DNA: TGTGCCAGTAGTATACCCGGGGGAAAACTGTTTTTT. It is translated as CASSIPGGKLFF.

J is TRBJ1-2 and V is TRBV29-1; 7 bases line up with TRBD1. Trimming cost V 6 bases and J 3 bases; bases outside gene matches: 7. This CDR3 spans 13 amino acids. Germline V gene data show CDR1 as SQVTM and CDR2 as ANQGSEA. The CDR3 sequence is CSVTRQGHYGYTF. The CDR3, as DNA: TGCAGCGTCACCCGACAGGGCCACTATGGCTACACCTTC.

This clone was picked up a small number of times. The gene calls are TRBV7-7 and TRBJ2-2; 12 nucleotides align to TRBD1. Germline assignment: CDR1 SSHAT and CDR2 FNYEAQ (reference sequence). The junction had 4 bases not matched to a gene; V was cut back by 5 bases and J by 3 bases. The CDR3 contains 16 residues. The CDR3 DNA follows: TGTGCCAGCAGCCTCGGGACAGGGGGCTACACCGGGGAGCTGTTTTTT. This sequence encodes CASSLGTGGYTGELFF.

The rearrangement links TRBV9 to TRBJ2-1; TRBD2 might be the D (5 bases). Germline V gene lookup returns CDR1 SGDLS and CDR2 YYNGEE. V lost 4 bases, J lost 9 bases, and 8 bases lay in between. The CDR3 is made up of 11 amino acids. The CDR3 bases are TGTGCCAGCAGCCGGAGCGGTGAGCAGTTCTTC. Encoded protein: CASSRSGEQFF.

This chain joins TRBV18 and TRBJ2-7, with 11 bases lining up with TRBD1. J was trimmed by 6 bases and V by 0 bases; bases with no gene match: 4. The CDR3 covers 15 residues. Germline values: CDR1 KGHSH, CDR2 LQKENI. The CDR3, as DNA: TGTGCCAGCTCACCACCGGGACAGGGGGTCGGCGAGCAGTACTTC. Amino acids: CASSPPGQGVGEQYF.

The chain joins TRBV4-3 to TRBJ2-1, with 8 bases fitting TRBD2. Germline V gene sequence: CDR1 LGHNA, CDR2 YSLEER. V shed 2 bases, J shed 4 bases, and the junction held 4 bases outside the gene matches. The CDR3 is made up of 15 amino acids. The CDR3 sequence is CASSQLLAAYNEQFF. The CDR3 DNA reads as TGCGCCAGCAGCCAATTACTAGCGGCATACAATGAGCAGTTCTTC.

This chain uses TRBV7-9 with TRBJ2-2; 10 bases fit TRBD2. V was pared by 1 base and J by 3 bases, with 5 bases of the junction left unmatched. CDR3 length equals 17 residues. The germline V gene encodes CDR1 SEHNR and CDR2 FQNEAQ (reference sequence). The CDR3 DNA is TGTGCCAGCAGCTTAGGACTAGCGGGCCTTTACACCGGGGAGCTGTTTTTT. It yields the protein CASSLGLAGLYTGELFF.

This clone has a single count. One end of the junction fails to match germline, which may point to a read error. The V gene is TRBV5-1, the J gene TRBJ2-7; 10 nucleotides line up with TRBD1. CDR1 is SGHRS, CDR2 YFSETQ, per germline. This CDR3 is built from 15 residues. CDR3 in amino acids: CASSLDGSGQGSWDF. The CDR3 DNA is TGCGCCAGCAGCTTAGACGGGTCGGGACAGGGGTCGTGGGACTTC.

The chain combines TRBV4-2 with TRBJ1-3; perhaps TRBD1 as D (6 bases). Trimming pared 2 bases from V and 2 bases from J, leaving 7 bases between. Germline-derived CDR1 and CDR2 are LGHNA and YNFKEQ. The CDR3 is made up of 14 amino acids. The CDR3 DNA reads TGTGCCAGCAGCCAAAAGGGGGCTGGAAACACCATATATTTT. This encodes CASSQKGAGNTIYF.

The genes are TRBV30 and TRBJ2-4; 7 positions match TRBD1. The germline V gene has CDR1 GTSNPN and CDR2 SVGIG (reference sequence). The CDR3 is 15 amino acids. With 5 bases clipped from V and 2 bases from J, the junction kept 9 bases outside the gene matches. The CDR3 here is CAWGVGGLTKNIQYF. The CDR3 DNA reads TGTGCCTGGGGGGTAGGGGGCCTAACCAAAAACATTCAGTACTTC. The variable domain in full, completed from reference TRBV30 and TRBJ2-4, reads SQTIHQWPATLVQPVGSPLSLECTVEGTSNPNLYWYRQAAGRGLQLLFYSVGIGQISSEVPQNLSASRPQDRQFILSSKKLLLSDSGFYLCAWGVGGLTKNIQYFGAGTRLSVL.

The J gene is TRBJ1-2, the V gene TRBV4-1, with a possible D match to TRBD1 (5 bases). Germline V gives CDR1 MGHRA, CDR2 YSYEKL. The V end lost 5 bases, the J end lost 4 bases, and 14 bases lay between the germline ends. The CDR3 consists of 14 residues. The CDR3 nucleotides are TGCGCCAGCAGCTTATTTGACAGTCCCTATGGCTACACCTTC. Its protein is CASSLFDSPYGYTF.

The rearrangement uses TRBV19 and TRBJ2-5, with 11 positions matching TRBD2. Losses at the gene ends were 6 bases for V and 5 bases for J; bases not matched to a gene: 11. CDR1 is LNHDA, CDR2 SQIVND, per germline (reference sequence). The CDR3 totals 16 residues. As DNA, the CDR3 is TGTGCCAGTAGCCCTCTTAGCGGGAGGGCCAGGGAGACCCAGTACTTC. As protein: CASSPLSGRARETQYF.

The chain uses TRBV4-1 and TRBJ2-7; the match to TRBD2 covers 11 bases. CDR1 is MGHRA and CDR2 is YSYEKL in the germline V gene. The CDR3 is made up of 17 amino acids. The ends lost 3 bases at V and 3 bases at J; junction bases unmatched: 10. CDR3 in DNA: TGCGCCAGCAGCCACTCACCGGGACTAGCGGCGTTCTACGAGCAGTACTTC. The encoded protein is CASSHSPGLAAFYEQYF.

This clone has a single count. The CDR3 is CASSQQTGKGGQPQHF. CDR3 sequence (DNA): TGCGCCAGCAGCCAACAGACAGGGAAAGGGGGTCAGCCCCAGCATTTT. The chain has TRBV4-3 and TRBJ1-5, with TRBD1 matching 7 bases. The CDR3 is 16 residues long. The germline V gene has CDR1 LGHNA and CDR2 YSLEER. V trimming: 2 bases; J trimming: 6 bases; junction bases outside the gene matches: 10.

This rearrangement joins TRBV5-4 to TRBJ2-5, with TRBD2 as a possible D gene (7 bases). This CDR3 region has 16 residues. Germline CDR1 SGHNT, CDR2 YYREEE (reference sequence). Trimming took off 0 bases at V and 5 bases at J, with 17 bases between the two ends. The chain's CDR3 is CASSLGGGGAGETQYF. The CDR3 bases are TGTGCCAGCAGCTTGGGTGGAGGGGGGGCCGGGGAGACCCAGTACTTC.

The genes are TRBV7-8 and TRBJ2-7, with D perhaps TRBD1 (6 bases). Trimming removed 5 bases at V and 5 bases at J, with 16 bases between. The CDR3 loop spans 14 amino acids. Germline CDR1 is SGHVS and CDR2 is FQNEAQ. The CDR3 region has the DNA TGTGCCAGCAGCGCACCCGGGACAAGGGACGAGCAGTACTTC. Its translation: CASSAPGTRDEQYF.

The chain carries TRBV27 and TRBJ1-2; tentatively, D is TRBD1 (6 bases). The germline CDR1 and CDR2 sequences are MNHEY and SMNVEV (reference sequence). This CDR3 is built from 14 residues. V lost 5 bases, J lost 0 bases, and 10 bases lay in between. DNA for the CDR3: TGTGCCAGCAGTACAGGGATTGCTAACTATGGCTACACCTTC. Translating gives CASSTGIANYGYTF.

The chain carries TRBV28 and TRBJ2-5, with D perhaps matching TRBD1 (6 bases). This CDR3 is 13 amino acids long. Trimming cost V 5 bases and J 7 bases, with 14 bases left between them. Per germline, CDR1 MDHEN and CDR2 SYDVKM. In DNA form, the CDR3 reads TGTGCCAGCAGTGTACGACAGGTTCGGACCCAGTACTTC. Amino acid sequence: CASSVRQVRTQYF.

This sequence joins TRBV28 and TRBJ2-5; the match to TRBD2 covers 7 bases. Germline V gene sequence: CDR1 MDHEN, CDR2 SYDVKM. V was pared by 4 bases and J by 1 base, with 9 bases of the junction left unmatched. The CDR3 covers 16 residues. This CDR3 is CASSSPTSLLQETQYF. In nucleotides, the CDR3 is TGTGCCAGCAGTTCTCCGACTAGCCTCCTCCAAGAGACCCAGTACTTC.

This sequence joins TRBV4-1 and TRBJ2-7, with 8 positions matching TRBD2. The V and J ends lost 4 bases and 2 bases, in that order; junction bases with no gene match: 4. The V gene's germline CDR1 is MGHRA and CDR2 YSYEKL. This CDR3 region has 14 residues. CDR3 protein: CASSPRGGAYEQYF. The CDR3, as DNA: TGCGCCAGCAGCCCACGGGGGGGCGCCTACGAGCAGTACTTC.

The rearrangement links TRBV19 to TRBJ2-1, with 12 bases identical to TRBD2. The CDR3 is made up of 18 amino acids. The V gene's germline CDR1 is LNHDA and CDR2 SQIVND (reference sequence). The V segment lost 6 bases and the J segment 7 bases; nucleotides outside the gene matches: 16. The CDR3 region is CASRPIFSTSGRNNEQFF. CDR3 nucleotide sequence: TGTGCCAGTAGACCGATTTTTAGCACTAGCGGGAGGAATAATGAGCAGTTCTTC.

Only a few counts were recorded for this clone. CDR3: CASSPTVSSYNSPLHF. DNA for the CDR3: TGCGCCAGCAGCCCGACAGTAAGCTCCTATAATTCACCCCTCCACTTT. The rearrangement links TRBV4-1 to TRBJ1-6; tentatively, D is TRBD1 (5 bases). V shed 4 bases and J shed 0 bases, with 10 bases lying between them. The CDR3 covers 16 residues. Germline assignment: CDR1 MGHRA and CDR2 YSYEKL.

The CDR3 loop reads CAWGEIIEQFF. CDR3 sequence (DNA): TGTGCCTGGGGGGAGATCATTGAGCAGTTCTTC. This rearrangement joins TRBV30 to TRBJ2-1; the D gene is possibly TRBD2 (5 bases). V was trimmed by 5 bases and J by 9 bases, leaving 11 bases between them. CDR1 and CDR2 (germline): GTSNPN, SVGIG (reference sequence). The CDR3 contains 11 residues.

The chain employs TRBV27 and TRBJ2-7; a possible D gene is TRBD1 (6 bases). The CDR3 has 14 residues. Germline V gives CDR1 MNHEY, CDR2 SMNVEV (reference sequence). V was trimmed by 6 bases and J by 7 bases, leaving 19 bases between them. For the CDR3, the DNA is TGTGCCAGCAGGCAGGGGACCTCCAATAGGGAGCAGTACTTC. Translating it yields CASRQGTSNREQYF.

This clone has more than one count but fewer than ten. The genes are TRBV20-1 and TRBJ1-5; tentatively, D is TRBD1 (5 bases). The germline gives CDR1 DFQATT, CDR2 SNEGSKA (reference sequence). Trimming left V 3 bases short and J 8 bases short, with 8 bases between. This CDR3 is 11 amino acids long. The CDR3 is CSARGLEPQHF. In DNA form, the CDR3 reads TGCAGTGCTAGGGGACTGGAGCCCCAGCATTTT.

This clone was picked up a small number of times. The V and J genes are TRBV11-2 and TRBJ2-7; a possible D gene is TRBD2 (6 bases). The CDR3 runs 13 residues. Per the germline V gene, CDR1 is SGHAT and CDR2 is FQNNGV. Trimming pared 5 bases from V and 9 bases from J, leaving 17 bases between. The CDR3 sequence is CASSKRALMGQYF. For the CDR3, the DNA is TGTGCCAGCAGCAAGCGGGCCTTGATGGGGCAGTACTTC.

About this clone itself: The junction departs from the called germline gene at one end, perhaps through a read error. The same CDR3 is also encoded by other DNA sequences in this sample. This chain links TRBV11-2 with TRBJ1-1, with D uncertain. Germline V lookup: CDR1 SGHAT, CDR2 FQNNGV. The CDR3 has 13 residues. CDR3 nucleotides: TGTGCCAGCAGCCTAGAGGCCAACACTGAAGCTTTCTTT. Translated: CASSLEANTEAFF.